The TCR beta chain described here comes from a study of T cell changes during pregnancy in multiple sclerosis. Only in-frame clones appear in the TCRdb table, and some are missing; sequencing was by immunoSEQ multiplex PCR. The data show about 93,000 clones, roughly 92% seen once. Germline CDR1 reads SGHTA; CDR2 reads FQGTGA. The length of the CDR3 is 17 residues. The junction had 6 bases not matched to a gene; V was cut back by 1 base and J by 5 bases. The sequenced sample was peripheral blood, obtained after pregnancy. The TCR comes from a female donor with multiple sclerosis, enrolled in a pregnancy study. This chain connects TRBV7-3 to TRBJ2-3, with TRBD2 matching over 13 bases. CDR3: CASSLKSRLAGGDTQYF. The DNA for the CDR3 is TGTGCCAGCAGCTTAAAGTCCAGACTAGCGGGGGGAGATACGCAGTATTTT.